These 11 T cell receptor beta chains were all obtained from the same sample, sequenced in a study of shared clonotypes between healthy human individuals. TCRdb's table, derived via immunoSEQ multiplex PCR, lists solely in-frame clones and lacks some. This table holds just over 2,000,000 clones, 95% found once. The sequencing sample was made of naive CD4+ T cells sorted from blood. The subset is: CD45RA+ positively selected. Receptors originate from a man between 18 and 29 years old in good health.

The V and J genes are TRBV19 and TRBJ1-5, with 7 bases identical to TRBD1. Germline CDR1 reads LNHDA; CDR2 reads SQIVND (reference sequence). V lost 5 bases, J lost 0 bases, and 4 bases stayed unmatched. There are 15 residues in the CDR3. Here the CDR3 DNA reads TGTGCCAGTAGTCCCACAGGGGATAGCAATCAGCCCCAGCATTTT. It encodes CASSPTGDSNQPQHF.

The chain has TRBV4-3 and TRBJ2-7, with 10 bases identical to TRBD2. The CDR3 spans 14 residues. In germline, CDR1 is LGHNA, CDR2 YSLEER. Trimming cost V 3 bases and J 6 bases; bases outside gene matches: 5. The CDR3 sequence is CASSQEASGSEQYF. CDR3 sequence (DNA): TGCGCCAGCAGCCAGGAGGCTAGCGGGAGCGAGCAGTACTTC.

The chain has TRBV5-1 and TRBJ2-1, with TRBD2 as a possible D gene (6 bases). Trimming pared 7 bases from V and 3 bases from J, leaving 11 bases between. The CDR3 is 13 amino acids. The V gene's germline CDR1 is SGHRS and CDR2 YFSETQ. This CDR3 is CASGPGGYNEQFF. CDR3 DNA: TGCGCCAGCGGACCCGGGGGCTACAATGAGCAGTTCTTC.

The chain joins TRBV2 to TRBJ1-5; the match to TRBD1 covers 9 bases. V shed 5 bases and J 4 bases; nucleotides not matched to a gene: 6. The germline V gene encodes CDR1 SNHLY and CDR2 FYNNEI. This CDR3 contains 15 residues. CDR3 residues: CASSSRQGDNQPQHF. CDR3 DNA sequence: TGTGCCAGCAGTTCTAGACAGGGGGATAATCAGCCCCAGCATTTT.

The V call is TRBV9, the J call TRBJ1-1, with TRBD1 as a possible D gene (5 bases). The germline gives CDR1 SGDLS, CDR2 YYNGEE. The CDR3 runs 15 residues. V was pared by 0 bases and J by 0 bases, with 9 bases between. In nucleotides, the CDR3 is TGTGCCAGCAGCGTAGAGGGGACTCTGAACACTGAAGCTTTCTTT. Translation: CASSVEGTLNTEAFF.

Here the CDR3 reads CASSLVGTSMGTQYF. The CDR3 bases are TGTGCCAGCAGCTTGGTCGGGACTAGCATGGGTACGCAGTATTTT. The J gene is TRBJ2-3, the V gene TRBV5-8, with 9 bases lining up with TRBD2. V dropped 0 bases and J dropped 8; count of bases not matched to a gene: 7. This CDR3 is built from 15 residues. CDR1 and CDR2 from the germline V gene are SGHTS and YDEGEE.

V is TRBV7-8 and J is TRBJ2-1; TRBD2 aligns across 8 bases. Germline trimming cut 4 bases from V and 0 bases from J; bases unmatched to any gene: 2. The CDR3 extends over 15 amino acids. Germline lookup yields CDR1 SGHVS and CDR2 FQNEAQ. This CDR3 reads CASSSGTSSYNEQFF. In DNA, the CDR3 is TGTGCCAGCAGCTCAGGGACTAGCTCCTACAATGAGCAGTTCTTC.

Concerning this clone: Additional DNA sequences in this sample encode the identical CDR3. The CDR3 here is CASSLGTGGTEAFF. In nucleotides, the CDR3 is TGTGCCAGCAGCCTCGGGACAGGGGGCACTGAAGCTTTCTTT. V gene TRBV6-5 combines with J gene TRBJ1-1; TRBD1 aligns across 11 bases. Germline V gene sequence: CDR1 MNHEY, CDR2 SVGAGI. The CDR3 is 14 residues long. The junction had 4 bases not matched to a gene; V was cut back by 6 bases and J by 4 bases.

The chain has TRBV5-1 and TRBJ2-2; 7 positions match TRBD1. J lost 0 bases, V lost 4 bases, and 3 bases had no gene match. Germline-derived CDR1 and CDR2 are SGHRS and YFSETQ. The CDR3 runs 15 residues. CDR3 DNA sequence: TGCGCCAGCAGCAGGGGACAGTCGAACACCGGGGAGCTGTTTTTT. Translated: CASSRGQSNTGELFF.

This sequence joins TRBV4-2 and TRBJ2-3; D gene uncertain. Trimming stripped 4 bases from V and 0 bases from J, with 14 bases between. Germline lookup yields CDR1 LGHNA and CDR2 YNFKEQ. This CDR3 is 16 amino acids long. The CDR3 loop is CASSLKGNPSTDTQYF. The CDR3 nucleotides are TGTGCCAGCAGCCTGAAGGGTAATCCAAGCACAGATACGCAGTATTTT.

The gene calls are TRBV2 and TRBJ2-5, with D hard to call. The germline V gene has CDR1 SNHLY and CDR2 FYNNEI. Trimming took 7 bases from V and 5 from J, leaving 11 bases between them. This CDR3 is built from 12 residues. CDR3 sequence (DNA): TGTGCCAGCACACCCAGAGGCGAGACCCAGTACTTC. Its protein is CASTPRGETQYF.